These 16 T cell receptor beta chains came from one sample sequenced in a study of CD8 T cells in Susac syndrome. Reverse transcription of 0.5 to 1 ug RNA was carried out with random hexamers. TCRdb re-called the immunoSEQ multiplex PCR reads through MiXCR, storing one row per CDR3 protein. The sample includes some 150,000 distinct CDR3 sequences, approximately 96% of them seen just once. The source material was CD8+ T cells from PBMCs. The receptor set was obtained from a human donor with multiple sclerosis.

This clonotype has only one observation. The CDR3 region is CASSPQPPWPSGGKDEQYF. CDR3 DNA sequence: TGTGCCAGCAGTCCTCAGCCCCCCTGGCCTAGCGGGGGTAAGGACGAGCAGTACTTC. The chain links TRBV28 to TRBJ2-7; 10 positions agree with TRBD2. The V gene's germline CDR1 is MDHEN and CDR2 SYDVKM. Unmatched junction bases numbered 21, after V lost 5 bases and J lost 5 bases. This CDR3 is 19 amino acids long.

This chain links TRBV25-1 with TRBJ1-2; D is unclear. This CDR3 is 12 amino acids long. Per the germline V gene, CDR1 is MGHDK and CDR2 is SYGVNS. Trimming cost V 1 base and J 8 bases, with 8 bases left between them. For the CDR3, the DNA is TGTGCCAGCAGTGAATCTGGGGTCGGCTACACCTTC. Translated: CASSESGVGYTF.

J is TRBJ1-2 and V is TRBV4-1; 7 bases align to TRBD1. CDR3 length: 15 amino acids. The V segment lost 1 base and the J segment 4 bases; nucleotides outside the gene matches: 6. The germline V gene encodes CDR1 MGHRA and CDR2 YSYEKL. The CDR3 is CASSQATTGAYGYTF. CDR3 sequence (DNA): TGCGCCAGCAGCCAAGCCACCACAGGGGCCTATGGCTACACCTTC.

The genes are TRBV2 and TRBJ2-3; D call uncertain. The CDR3 consists of 15 residues. The V end was cut by 9 bases, the J end by 0 bases, with 16 bases between. Looked up from germline, CDR1 is SNHLY and CDR2 is FYNNEI. CDR3 nucleotide sequence: TGTGCCAGTAGCCGTCGTTCGGCTAGCACAGATACGCAGTATTTT. Amino acid sequence: CASSRRSASTDTQYF.

The chain is built from TRBV28 and TRBJ2-4; no firm D call. Germline lookup yields CDR1 MDHEN and CDR2 SYDVKM. This CDR3 spans 12 amino acids. V lost 3 bases and J 6 bases, leaving 6 bases between the germline ends. The CDR3 bases are TGTGCCAGCAGTTTGGACCGAAACATTCAGTACTTC. Encoded protein: CASSLDRNIQYF. The variable domain in full, with the rest retrieved from reference TRBV28 and TRBJ2-4, is DVKVTQSSRYLVKRTGEKVFLECVQDMDHENMFWYRQDPGLGLRLIYFSYDVKMKEKGDIPEGYSVSREKKERFSLILESASTNQTSMYLCASSLDRNIQYFGAGTRLSVL.

CDR3 DNA sequence: TGCGCCAGCAGCCATGGCGGGGCAAGAGAGACCCAGTACTTC. Translation gives CASSHGGARETQYF. This chain connects TRBV4-1 to TRBJ2-5, with D tentatively TRBD2 (6 bases). V gave up 3 bases and J gave up 4 bases, with 12 bases separating them. CDR1 and CDR2 from the germline V gene are MGHRA and YSYEKL. This CDR3 comprises 14 residues.

Comment on this clonotype: The CDR3 does not end in the conserved phenylalanine or tryptophan, so this is likely a read error. The V call is TRBV5-6, the J call TRBJ1-5, with TRBD1 matching 10 bases. The germline gives CDR1 SGHDT, CDR2 YYEEEE. Trimming took 4 bases from V and 4 from J; bases not matched to a gene: 5. This CDR3 spans 15 amino acids. Written as DNA, the CDR3 is TGTGCCAGCAGCCCGGACAGGGGGTCTAATCAGCCCCAGCATTCT. As protein: CASSPDRGSNQPQHS.

The chain employs TRBV4-1 and TRBJ2-7; maybe TRBD2 (5 bases). Germline loops: CDR1 MGHRA, CDR2 YSYEKL. V lost 3 bases, J lost 0 bases, and 15 bases lay in between. This CDR3 has 16 residues. Here the CDR3 reads CASSQEPGYSSYEQYF. CDR3 bases: TGCGCCAGCAGCCAGGAACCGGGGTATAGCTCCTACGAGCAGTACTTC.

This clonotype appeared a single time. The chain combines TRBV28 with TRBJ2-1; TRBD2 aligns across 9 bases. V shed 5 bases, J shed 8 bases, and the junction held 13 bases outside the gene matches. CDR3 length: 16 residues. CDR1 MDHEN and CDR2 SYDVKM come from the germline V gene. The CDR3 DNA sequence: TGTGCCAGCAGTCCCCGGGCGGGGGGGCCTCTAGATGAGCAGTTCTTC. This codes for CASSPRAGGPLDEQFF.

The sample holds a few counts of this clonotype. The rearrangement joins TRBV27 to TRBJ1-2, with TRBD1 as a possible D gene (6 bases). In germline, CDR1 is MNHEY, CDR2 SMNVEV (reference sequence). Trimming shortened V by 4 bases and J by 4 bases, and 13 bases separated the two germline ends. CDR3 size: 14 residues. CDR3 bases: TGTGCCAGCAGTTCCGACAGGAGGAGCTATGGCTACACCTTC. It specifies CASSSDRRSYGYTF.

This clonotype was found once. The gene calls are TRBV27 and TRBJ2-5, with D perhaps TRBD1 or TRBD2 (5 bases each). Deletions cut 8 bases from V and 4 bases from J, with 14 bases between. From germline, CDR1 is MNHEY and CDR2 SMNVEV (reference sequence). The CDR3 consists of 13 residues. This CDR3 reads CASLDGAGETQYF. The CDR3, as DNA: TGTGCCAGCCTAGACGGGGCCGGAGAGACCCAGTACTTC.

The V call is TRBV5-4, the J call TRBJ1-1, with 9 bases matching TRBD1. The CDR3 runs to 15 residues. Trimming cost V 4 bases and J 3 bases; bases outside gene matches: 7. Per germline, CDR1 SGHNT and CDR2 YYREEE (reference sequence). CDR3 nucleotide sequence: TGTGCCAGCAGCCCCAAGACAGGGGGAGACACTGAAGCTTTCTTT. Amino acids: CASSPKTGGDTEAFF. Combining the CDR3 with reference TRBV5-4 and TRBJ1-1 gives the whole variable domain ETGVTQSPTHLIKTRGQQVTLRCSSQSGHNTVSWYQQALGQGPQFIFQYYREEENGRGNFPPRFSGLQFPNYSSELNVNALELDDSALYLCASSPKTGGDTEAFFGQGTRLTVV.

The rearrangement links TRBV27 to TRBJ1-1, with D hard to call. The germline CDR1 and CDR2 sequences are MNHEY and SMNVEV (reference sequence). CDR3 length: 13 residues. Trimming stripped 3 bases from V and 5 bases from J, with 10 bases between. CDR3 in DNA: TGTGCCAGCAGTTTGGGCGAACTGACTGAAGCTTTCTTT. This gives the protein CASSLGELTEAFF.

The chain carries TRBV5-1 and TRBJ1-4; 9 bases are a match to TRBD1. Germline trimming cut 4 bases from V and 6 bases from J; bases unmatched to any gene: 10. The germline V gene has CDR1 SGHRS and CDR2 YFSETQ. The CDR3 runs 16 residues. CDR3 sequence reads: CASSNGTGPWDEKLFF. The CDR3 bases are TGCGCCAGCAGCAACGGGACAGGGCCATGGGATGAAAAACTGTTTTTT.

This sequence joins TRBV28 and TRBJ1-6; perhaps TRBD1 as D (5 bases). The CDR3 covers 14 residues. Trimming stripped 2 bases from V and 9 bases from J, with 11 bases between. Germline loops: CDR1 MDHEN, CDR2 SYDVKM. In DNA, the CDR3 is TGTGCCAGCAGTTTAGGGGCAAAAATTTCACCCCTCCACTTT. Amino acids: CASSLGAKISPLHF.

The V and J genes are TRBV29-1 and TRBJ1-1; D not resolved. Looked up from germline, CDR1 is SQVTM and CDR2 is ANQGSEA. Trimming left V 2 bases short and J 4 bases short, with 2 bases between. The CDR3 sequence is 10 residues long. The CDR3 region is CSVETTEAFF. The CDR3 DNA reads as TGCAGCGTTGAAACCACTGAAGCTTTCTTT. The entire variable domain, with the rest obtained from reference TRBV29-1 and TRBJ1-1, is as follows: SAVISQKPSRDICQRGTSLTIQCQVDSQVTMMFWYRQQPGQSLTLIATANQGSEATYESGFVIDKFPISRPNLTFSTLTVSNMSPEDSSIYLCSVETTEAFFGQGTRLTVV.